This entry is about one T cell receptor beta chain. The time point is: sample taken at primary tumor resection. The 65 or so donors had untreated early-stage non-small cell lung cancer. The sample belongs to a study of spatial heterogeneity in lung cancer. MiXCR, applied by TCRdb to the 5' RACE reads, yields one record per CDR3 protein. The profile shows about 92,000 distinct CDR3 sequences, around 12% of them singletons. With V trimmed by 6 bases and J by 3 bases, 11 bases remained unmatched. Germline CDR1 and CDR2: MDHEN and SYDVKM. The CDR3 runs 17 residues. Specimen: PBMCs, collected at surgery. This chain joins TRBV28 and TRBJ2-2; TRBD1 aligns across 9 bases. This TCR came from a male donor with early-stage non-small cell lung cancer. Here the CDR3 reads CASRPGQGFVDTGELFF. The CDR3 region has the DNA TGTGCCAGCAGACCGGGACAGGGCTTTGTTGACACCGGGGAGCTGTTTTTT.